The sequence of this T cell receptor (beta chain) was determined in a study of CD8+ T cells in alopecia areata. Study-level points and caveats: In scalp, tofacitinib significantly decreased clonality and expanded CD8+ clones among the top 100. During tofacitinib treatment, many expanded lesional clones remained in scalp and blood.

The CDR3 consists of 14 residues. Germline lookup yields CDR1 SNHLY and CDR2 FYNNEI. Remarks on this clone: Its antigen is undetermined. A junction end diverges from the germline sequence, so it may reflect a read error.

Treatment described: oral pan-JAK inhibitor, 5-10 mg twice daily. cDNA prepared by RNA extraction and subsequent reverse transcription served as the template for sequencing. Sequencing was performed with immunoSEQ multiplex PCR; in TCRdb, only in-frame clones are kept and a portion is missing. This sample yields fewer than 100,000 clones, of which about 70% are seen a single time; 17% belongs to the top ten. The starting material was CD8+ T cells sorted from blood, obtained at week 44, from a patient treated with tofacitinib. The chain carries TRBV2 and TRBJ2-3; 7 nucleotides match TRBD2. This TCR was sampled from a human donor with alopecia areata. The CDR3 region has the DNA TGTGCCGGCAGTACGGGGGGTGGTACAGATACGCAGTATTTT. It specifies CAGSTGGGTDTQYF.